The 22 T cell receptor beta chains below all came from one sample that was sequenced in a study of cytomegalovirus exposure and HLA in healthy donors. Profiled with immunoSEQ multiplex PCR; TCRdb holds only in-frame clones, not every one. Counted here are more than 95,000 clones, about 88% occurring once; the ten biggest clones make up approximately 4%. Sequenced sample: PBMCs. These receptors originate from a woman younger than 30 in good health and CMV-seropositive.

V usage is TRBV28 and J usage is TRBJ2-7; D gene ambiguous. The V end was cut by 5 bases, the J end by 3 bases, with 14 bases between. The CDR3 loop spans 14 amino acids. Germline-derived CDR1 and CDR2 are MDHEN and SYDVKM. The CDR3 reads CASSPQLMRYEQYF. The CDR3 nucleotides are TGTGCCAGCAGTCCCCAACTTATGCGCTACGAGCAGTACTTC.

The chain links TRBV27 to TRBJ1-1; perhaps TRBD1 as D (5 bases). The V gene's germline CDR1 is MNHEY and CDR2 SMNVEV (reference sequence). With 2 bases removed from V and 8 bases from J, the gap between germline ends came to 12 bases. This CDR3 spans 13 amino acids. Written as DNA, the CDR3 is TGTGCCAGCAGTTTAGGGCAGGGTAGGGAAGCTTTCTTT. It translates to CASSLGQGREAFF.

V and J are TRBV6-1 and TRBJ1-5; 10 positions match TRBD1. Germline values: CDR1 MNHNS, CDR2 SASEGT. The CDR3 runs 13 residues. J was trimmed by 7 bases and V by 3 bases; bases with no gene match: 0. CDR3 nucleotides: TGTGCCAGCAGTGAGGGACAGGGGCAGCCCCAGCATTTT. Amino acid sequence: CASSEGQGQPQHF.

This sequence joins TRBV4-1 and TRBJ2-1, with a weak D call TRBD2 (5 bases). This CDR3 has 15 amino acids. Germline-derived CDR1 and CDR2 are MGHRA and YSYEKL. V lost 1 base and J lost 6, with 13 bases in between. CDR3 in DNA: TGCGCCAGCAGCCAAGGAGCGGACCCTCTCAATGAGCAGTTCTTC. This gives the protein CASSQGADPLNEQFF.

The rearrangement uses TRBV4-1 and TRBJ1-6, with D perhaps TRBD1 (5 bases). This CDR3 comprises 17 residues. Germline-derived CDR1 and CDR2 are MGHRA and YSYEKL. Trimming removed 2 bases from V and 8 bases from J, with 19 bases in between. The CDR3 here is CASSQLPLRQGHSPLHF. The CDR3 DNA sequence: TGCGCCAGCAGCCAACTCCCCCTCCGGCAGGGTCATTCACCCCTCCACTTT.

In this sample, this clone turned up once. The chain employs TRBV5-1 and TRBJ1-1, with D unresolved. In germline, CDR1 is SGHRS, CDR2 YFSETQ. The length of the CDR3 is 12 residues. Between the trimmed V and J ends, which lost 10 bases and 4 bases, there was a span of 14 bases. Here the CDR3 reads CADTTLVTEAFF. The DNA for the CDR3 is TGCGCCGACACGACATTAGTCACTGAAGCTTTCTTT.

The chain links TRBV5-1 to TRBJ1-2; D may be TRBD1 (6 bases). The CDR3 spans 12 residues. Germline lookup yields CDR1 SGHRS and CDR2 YFSETQ. V was trimmed by 4 bases and J by 2 bases, leaving 6 bases between them. CDR3 sequence: CASSQGNYGYTF. The CDR3 DNA reads as TGCGCCAGCAGCCAGGGGAACTATGGCTACACCTTC.

The chain recombines TRBV7-8 with TRBJ2-2; TRBD2 matches at 10 bases. The V segment lost 5 bases and the J segment 5 bases; nucleotides outside the gene matches: 5. Per germline, CDR1 SGHVS and CDR2 FQNEAQ. The CDR3 runs to 15 residues. In DNA form, the CDR3 reads TGTGCCAGCAGCCCTAGCGGGAGTTGGACCGGGGAGCTGTTTTTT. Its translation: CASSPSGSWTGELFF.

For the CDR3, the DNA is TGTGCCAGCAGTTACTCCCAGGGTAATTCACCCCTCCACTTT. This gives the protein CASSYSQGNSPLHF. The chain joins TRBV6-5 to TRBJ1-6; the D gene is possibly TRBD1 (5 bases). V gave up 0 bases and J gave up 6 bases, with 6 bases separating them. Germline V gene lookup returns CDR1 MNHEY and CDR2 SVGAGI. This CDR3 is built from 14 residues.

The sample holds a few counts of this clone. V gene TRBV6-5 combines with J gene TRBJ1-5; D is uncertain. V lost 0 bases and J lost 7, with 10 bases in between. Germline lookup yields CDR1 MNHEY and CDR2 SVGAGI. This CDR3 spans 14 amino acids. In DNA, the CDR3 is TGTGCCAGCAGTTACTCACAGTCCAGGCAGCCCCAGCATTTT. Its translation is CASSYSQSRQPQHF.

The CDR3 DNA reads TGTGCCAGCAGTTTGACTTACTACGAGCAGTACTTC. Protein: CASSLTYYEQYF. The rearrangement links TRBV11-2 to TRBJ2-7; D is uncertain. CDR3 length: 12 residues. With 6 bases removed from V and 3 bases from J, the gap between germline ends came to 9 bases. The germline gives CDR1 SGHAT, CDR2 FQNNGV. Filled out from reference TRBV11-2 and TRBJ2-7, the complete variable domain reads EAGVAQSPRYKIIEKRQSVAFWCNPISGHATLYWYQQILGQGPKLLIQFQNNGVVDDSQLPKDRFSAERLKGVDSTLKIQPAKLEDSAVYLCASSLTYYEQYFGPGTRLTVT.

The genes are TRBV27 and TRBJ2-1, with D hard to call. Germline values: CDR1 MNHEY, CDR2 SMNVEV (reference sequence). The CDR3 is 16 amino acids. V was clipped by 2 bases and J by 2 bases, with 13 bases between them. The CDR3 DNA follows: TGTGCCAGCAGTTTAGTCGGCGGTCCGACCTACAATGAGCAGTTCTTC. It translates to CASSLVGGPTYNEQFF.

V usage is TRBV6-1 and J usage is TRBJ2-7, with D possibly matching TRBD2 (6 bases). Germline CDR1 reads MNHNS; CDR2 reads SASEGT. The CDR3 totals 15 residues. Trimming took off 3 bases at V and 9 bases at J, with 21 bases between the two ends. The CDR3 nucleotides are TGTGCCAGCAGTGATCTACATAAGGGACTCCTCGGGCAGTACTTC. It encodes CASSDLHKGLLGQYF.

J is TRBJ2-7 and V is TRBV11-2; D uncertain. Trimming took off 1 base at V and 5 bases at J, with 9 bases between the two ends. In germline, CDR1 is SGHAT, CDR2 FQNNGV. This CDR3 comprises 13 residues. CDR3 residues: CASSLVSVNEQYF. As DNA, the CDR3 is TGTGCCAGCAGCTTAGTCTCGGTAAACGAGCAGTACTTC.

This chain links TRBV7-9 with TRBJ1-2, with D possibly being TRBD1 (6 bases). Germline V CDR1 and CDR2: SEHNR, FQNEAQ (reference sequence). Trimming removed 3 bases at V and 3 bases at J, with 17 bases between. The CDR3 runs 16 residues. In DNA, the CDR3 is TGTGCCAGCAGCTTGGGTGACTCAGGGGCTTACTATGGCTACACCTTC. Its translation: CASSLGDSGAYYGYTF.

This clone is a singleton in its sample. The chain has TRBV19 and TRBJ1-5; TRBD1 matches 10 bases. V trimming: 3 bases; J trimming: 2 bases; junction bases outside the gene matches: 7. Germline CDR1 is LNHDA and CDR2 is SQIVND (reference sequence). This CDR3 contains 17 residues. The CDR3 DNA reads as TGTGCCAGTAGTATCCGGGACAGGGGATCCGGCAATCAGCCCCAGCATTTT. Residues: CASSIRDRGSGNQPQHF.

The V and J genes are TRBV7-4 and TRBJ2-7; perhaps TRBD2 as D (6 bases). Trimming shortened V by 1 base and J by 2 bases, and 21 bases separated the two germline ends. The germline V gene has CDR1 SGHVT and CDR2 SQSDAQ. CDR3 length: 18 amino acids. The CDR3 DNA follows: TGTGCCAGCAGCTTAGTAGCCAGGAGGGTGGCTACAACCTACGAGCAGTACTTC. Translation gives CASSLVARRVATTYEQYF.

This clone was counted a single time. This chain joins TRBV5-1 and TRBJ2-2; D unclear. The germline V gene encodes CDR1 SGHRS and CDR2 YFSETQ. Trimming left V 4 bases short and J 0 bases short, with 10 bases between. This CDR3 spans 15 amino acids. CDR3 amino acids: CASSRLSANTGELFF. The CDR3 coding sequence is TGCGCCAGCAGCCGGCTGAGCGCGAACACCGGGGAGCTGTTTTTT. The full variable domain, rest sourced from reference TRBV5-1 and TRBJ2-2, is KAGVTQTPRYLIKTRGQQVTLSCSPISGHRSVSWYQQTPGQGLQFLFEYFSETQRNKGNFPGRFSGRQFSNSRSEMNVSTLELGDSALYLCASSRLSANTGELFFGEGSRLTVL.

The V and J genes are TRBV28 and TRBJ1-2; D may be TRBD1 (6 bases). This CDR3 has 16 residues. V was cut by 6 bases and J by 2 bases, with 19 bases left in between. CDR1 MDHEN and CDR2 SYDVKM come from the germline V gene. The CDR3 here is CASSLYVPDSNYGYTF. CDR3 DNA sequence: TGTGCCAGCAGCCTCTATGTACCGGACAGCAACTATGGCTACACCTTC.

The chain is built from TRBV2 and TRBJ1-1; tentative D call: TRBD1 (6 bases). Germline lookup yields CDR1 SNHLY and CDR2 FYNNEI. The length of the CDR3 is 15 residues. V gave up 0 bases and J gave up 6 bases, with 14 bases separating them. CDR3 in DNA: TGTGCCAGCAGTGAAGCTACAGGGAGCGTCCCTGAAGCTTTCTTT. It translates to CASSEATGSVPEAFF.

This clone was counted a few times. The chain employs TRBV5-4 and TRBJ1-1; D remains ambiguous. The CDR3 length is 15 residues. V lost 4 bases and J 4 bases, leaving 17 bases between the germline ends. Germline assignment: CDR1 SGHNT and CDR2 YYREEE (reference sequence). CDR3 DNA: TGTGCCAGCAGCATTCAGAACTACTTCGGCACTGAAGCTTTCTTT. This encodes CASSIQNYFGTEAFF.

The rearrangement links TRBV4-1 to TRBJ2-7; D is uncertain. V was shortened by 1 base and J by 4 bases, with 14 bases between the two germline ends. CDR1 and CDR2 (germline): MGHRA, YSYEKL. The CDR3 has 15 amino acids. The CDR3 is CASSQAPAGTYEQYF. The CDR3 DNA follows: TGCGCCAGCAGCCAAGCCCCTGCAGGAACATACGAGCAGTACTTC.